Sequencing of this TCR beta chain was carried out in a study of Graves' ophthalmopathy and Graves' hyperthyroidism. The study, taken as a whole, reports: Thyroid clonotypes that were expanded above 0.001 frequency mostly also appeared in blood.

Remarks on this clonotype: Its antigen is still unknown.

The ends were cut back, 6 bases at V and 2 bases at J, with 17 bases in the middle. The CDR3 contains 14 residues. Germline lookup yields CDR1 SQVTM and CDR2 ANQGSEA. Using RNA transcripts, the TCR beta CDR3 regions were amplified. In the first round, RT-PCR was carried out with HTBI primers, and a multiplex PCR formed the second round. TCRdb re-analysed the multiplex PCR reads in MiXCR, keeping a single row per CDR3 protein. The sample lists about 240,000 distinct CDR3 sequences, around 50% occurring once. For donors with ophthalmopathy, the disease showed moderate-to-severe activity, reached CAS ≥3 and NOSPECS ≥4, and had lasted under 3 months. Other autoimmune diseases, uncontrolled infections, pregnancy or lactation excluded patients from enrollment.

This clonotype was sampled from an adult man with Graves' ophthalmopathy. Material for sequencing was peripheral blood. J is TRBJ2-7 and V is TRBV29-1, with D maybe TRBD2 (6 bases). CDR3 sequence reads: CSVGIAGRAYEQYF. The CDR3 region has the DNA TGCAGCGTCGGTATTGCGGGGCGAGCCTACGAGCAGTACTTC.